This TCR beta chain was recorded in a study of T-cell reconstitution after alpha-beta-depleted transplantation in children. There are many counts of this clonotype. It was with unique molecular identifiers that the TCRbeta library was prepared. TCRdb ran MiXCR on the PCR reads and lists one entry per CDR3 protein. The sample contains roughly 500,000 distinct CDR3 sequences, about 10% of which appear only once. Trimming took 3 bases from V and 7 from J, leaving 15 bases between them. The CDR3 sequence is 14 residues long. Germline assignment: CDR1 SGHRS and CDR2 YFSETQ. This sequence was found in a child aged 2-9 years with inherited bone marrow failure, due to receive a stem cell transplant. The chain couples TRBV5-1 to TRBJ2-3, with a tentative D call TRBD1 (5 bases). Source: PBMCs, taken before TCRalphabeta/CD19-depleted stem cell transplant. CDR3 in amino acids: CASSWAERGNTQYF. CDR3 sequence (DNA): TGCGCCAGCAGCTGGGCCGAAAGGGGAAATACGCAGTATTTT.